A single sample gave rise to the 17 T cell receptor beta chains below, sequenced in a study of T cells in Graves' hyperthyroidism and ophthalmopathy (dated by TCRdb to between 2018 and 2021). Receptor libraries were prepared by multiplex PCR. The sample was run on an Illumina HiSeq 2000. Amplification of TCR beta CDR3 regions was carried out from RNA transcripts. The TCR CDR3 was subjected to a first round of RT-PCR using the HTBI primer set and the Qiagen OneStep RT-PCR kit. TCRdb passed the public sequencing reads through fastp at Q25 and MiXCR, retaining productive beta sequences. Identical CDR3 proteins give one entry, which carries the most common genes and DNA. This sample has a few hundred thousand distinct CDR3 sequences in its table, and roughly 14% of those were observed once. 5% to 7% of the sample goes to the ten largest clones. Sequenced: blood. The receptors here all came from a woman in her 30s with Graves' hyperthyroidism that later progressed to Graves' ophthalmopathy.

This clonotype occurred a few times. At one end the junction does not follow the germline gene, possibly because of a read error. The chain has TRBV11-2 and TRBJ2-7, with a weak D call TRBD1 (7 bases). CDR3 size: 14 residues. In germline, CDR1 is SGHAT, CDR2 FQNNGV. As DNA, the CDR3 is TGTGCCAGCAGCCCAGGGGGGAGAAACTACGGGCAGTACTTC. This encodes CASSPGGRNYGQYF.

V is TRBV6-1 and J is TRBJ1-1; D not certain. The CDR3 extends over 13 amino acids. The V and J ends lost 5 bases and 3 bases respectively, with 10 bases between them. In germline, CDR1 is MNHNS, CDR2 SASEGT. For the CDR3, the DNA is TGTGCCAGCAGTCGCCGTCCATACACTGAAGCTTTCTTT. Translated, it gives CASSRRPYTEAFF.

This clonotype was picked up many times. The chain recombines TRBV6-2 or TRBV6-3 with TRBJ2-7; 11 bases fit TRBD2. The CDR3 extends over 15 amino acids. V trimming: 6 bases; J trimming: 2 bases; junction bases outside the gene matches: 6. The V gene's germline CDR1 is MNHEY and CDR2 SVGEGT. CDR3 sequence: CASSRTSGSPYEQYF. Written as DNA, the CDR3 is TGTGCCAGCAGCCGCACTAGCGGGAGTCCCTACGAGCAGTACTTC.

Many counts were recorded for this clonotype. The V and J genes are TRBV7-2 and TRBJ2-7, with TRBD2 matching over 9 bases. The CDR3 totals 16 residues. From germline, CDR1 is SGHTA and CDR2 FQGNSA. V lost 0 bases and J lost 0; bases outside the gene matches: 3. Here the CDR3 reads CASSLARAGGSYEQYF. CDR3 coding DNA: TGTGCCAGCAGCTTAGCGCGAGCGGGGGGCTCCTACGAGCAGTACTTC.

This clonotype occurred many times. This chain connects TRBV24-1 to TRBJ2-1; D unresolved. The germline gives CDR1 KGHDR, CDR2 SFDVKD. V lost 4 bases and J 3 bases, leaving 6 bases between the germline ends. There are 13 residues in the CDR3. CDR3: CATSERLYNEQFF. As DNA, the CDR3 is TGTGCCACCAGTGAACGACTCTACAATGAGCAGTTCTTC.

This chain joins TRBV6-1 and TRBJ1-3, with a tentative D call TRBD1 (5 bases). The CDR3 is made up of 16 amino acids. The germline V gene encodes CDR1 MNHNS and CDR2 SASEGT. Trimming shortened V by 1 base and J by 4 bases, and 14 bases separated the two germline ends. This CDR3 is CASSEEGRAKGNTIYF. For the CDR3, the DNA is TGTGCCAGCAGTGAAGAAGGCAGGGCGAAAGGAAACACCATATATTTT.

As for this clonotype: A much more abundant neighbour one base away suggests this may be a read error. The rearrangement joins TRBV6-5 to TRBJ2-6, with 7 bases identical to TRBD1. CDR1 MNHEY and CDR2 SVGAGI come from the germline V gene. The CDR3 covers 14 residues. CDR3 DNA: TGTGCCTGCAGGGGGAAACCTGGGGCCAACGTCCTGAGTTTC. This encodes CACRGKPGANVLSF.

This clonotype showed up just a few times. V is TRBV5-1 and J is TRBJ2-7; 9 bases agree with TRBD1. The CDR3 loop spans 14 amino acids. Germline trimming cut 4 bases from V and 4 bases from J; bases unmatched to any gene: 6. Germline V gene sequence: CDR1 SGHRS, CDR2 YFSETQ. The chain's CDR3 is CASSKPGQGYEQYF. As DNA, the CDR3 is TGCGCCAGCAGCAAACCGGGACAGGGTTACGAGCAGTACTTC.

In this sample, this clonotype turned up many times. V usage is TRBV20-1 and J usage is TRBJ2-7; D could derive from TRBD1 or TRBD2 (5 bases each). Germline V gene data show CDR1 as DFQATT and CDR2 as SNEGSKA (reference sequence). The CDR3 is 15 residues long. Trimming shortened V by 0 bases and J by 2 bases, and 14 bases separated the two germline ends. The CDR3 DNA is TGCAGTGCTAGAGATCGGGGCAGGGCGACCTACGAGCAGTACTTC. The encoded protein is CSARDRGRATYEQYF.

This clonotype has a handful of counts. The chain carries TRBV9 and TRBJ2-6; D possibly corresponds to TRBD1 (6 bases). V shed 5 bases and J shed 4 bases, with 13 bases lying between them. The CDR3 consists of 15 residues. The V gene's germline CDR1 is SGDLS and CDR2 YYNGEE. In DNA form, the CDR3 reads TGTGCCAGCAGAGCCACAGGGACGGGGGCCAACGTCCTGACTTTC. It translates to CASRATGTGANVLTF.

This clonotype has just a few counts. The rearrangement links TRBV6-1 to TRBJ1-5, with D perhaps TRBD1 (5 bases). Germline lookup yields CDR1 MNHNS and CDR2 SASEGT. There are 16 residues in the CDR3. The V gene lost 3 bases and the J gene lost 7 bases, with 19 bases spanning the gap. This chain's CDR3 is CASSEGSQGGGQPQHF. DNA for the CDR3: TGTGCCAGCAGTGAGGGGTCGCAGGGTGGTGGGCAGCCCCAGCATTTT.

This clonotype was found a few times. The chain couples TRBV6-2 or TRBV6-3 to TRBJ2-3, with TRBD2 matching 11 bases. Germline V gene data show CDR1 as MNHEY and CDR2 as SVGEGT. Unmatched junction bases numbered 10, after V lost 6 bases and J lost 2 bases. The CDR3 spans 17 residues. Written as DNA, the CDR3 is TGTGCCAGCAGCCGTCAGAAGGGACTAGCGGACACAGATACGCAGTATTTT. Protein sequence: CASSRQKGLADTDTQYF.

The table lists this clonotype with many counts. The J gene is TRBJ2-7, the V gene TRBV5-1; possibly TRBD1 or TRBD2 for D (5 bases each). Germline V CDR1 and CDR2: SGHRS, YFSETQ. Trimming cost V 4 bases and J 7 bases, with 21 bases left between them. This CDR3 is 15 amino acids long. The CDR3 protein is CASSQQDGGQGEQYF. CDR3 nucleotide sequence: TGCGCCAGCAGCCAACAGGATGGCGGGCAAGGGGAGCAGTACTTC.

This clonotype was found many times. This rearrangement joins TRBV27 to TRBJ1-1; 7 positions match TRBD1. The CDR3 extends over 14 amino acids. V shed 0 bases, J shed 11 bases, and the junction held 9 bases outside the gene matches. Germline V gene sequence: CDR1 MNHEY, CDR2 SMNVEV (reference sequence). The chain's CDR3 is CASSLSRQGNFAFF. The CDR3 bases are TGTGCCAGCAGTTTATCCCGACAGGGAAATTTCGCTTTCTTT.

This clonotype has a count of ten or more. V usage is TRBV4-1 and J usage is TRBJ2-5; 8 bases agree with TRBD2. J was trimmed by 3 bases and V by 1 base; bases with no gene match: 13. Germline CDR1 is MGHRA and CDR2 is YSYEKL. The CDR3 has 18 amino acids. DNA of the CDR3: TGCGCCAGCAGCCAAGTTTCTTTTGGGACTAGTCTCGAAGAGACCCAGTACTTC. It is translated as CASSQVSFGTSLEETQYF.

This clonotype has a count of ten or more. CDR3 region: CASSRTRLAKNIQYF. In nucleotides, the CDR3 is TGTGCCAGCAGCCGGACCCGATTAGCCAAAAACATTCAGTACTTC. This chain links TRBV5-6 with TRBJ2-4; D is uncertain. Germline V gives CDR1 SGHDT, CDR2 YYEEEE. This CDR3 comprises 15 residues. V lost 4 bases to trimming and J lost 0 bases, with 11 bases between them.

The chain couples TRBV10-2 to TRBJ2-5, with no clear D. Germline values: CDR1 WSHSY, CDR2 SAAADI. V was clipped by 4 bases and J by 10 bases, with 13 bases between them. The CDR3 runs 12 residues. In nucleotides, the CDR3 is TGCGCCAGCAGTGTGGCAGGACGAGACCAGTACTTC. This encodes CASSVAGRDQYF.